The rows below give T cell receptor beta chains drawn from one sample of a study of T-cell memory formation after mild COVID-19. TCRdb reprocessed the 5' RACE reads with MiXCR, giving one entry per CDR3 protein. Of about 470,000 distinct CDR3 sequences listed, approximately 23% are singletons. Sequencing was performed on PBMCs or a T cell subset sorted from them (not recorded which). Every receptor here comes from an adult woman who had mild COVID-19 (a few samples of this study predate the infection). Cell type and time point are not known. Both conserved end residues are trimmed from each CDR3. Fields, in order: CDR3 length, J gene, V gene, CDR3 protein.

cdr3_length: 14
j_call: TRBJ2-1
v_call: TRBV7-3
cdr3_aa: ASSVGGGQPYNEQF

cdr3_length: 15
j_call: TRBJ1-2
v_call: TRBV28
cdr3_aa: ASSFVGTGRGFYGYT

cdr3_length: 12
j_call: TRBJ2-7
v_call: TRBV12-3/TRBV12-4
cdr3_aa: ASSPGTSFYEQY

cdr3_length: 12
j_call: TRBJ2-5
v_call: TRBV12-3/TRBV12-4
cdr3_aa: ASGRGRAVETQY

cdr3_length: 14
j_call: TRBJ2-7
v_call: TRBV6-5
cdr3_aa: ASSTERTGLPCEQY

cdr3_length: 14
j_call: TRBJ1-2
v_call: TRBV7-8
cdr3_aa: ASSFEGQVINYGYT

cdr3_length: 13
j_call: TRBJ2-5
v_call: TRBV14
cdr3_aa: ASIIGTGAKETQY

cdr3_length: 13
j_call: TRBJ2-7
v_call: TRBV5-1
cdr3_aa: ASSPNRVSSYEQY

cdr3_length: 15
j_call: TRBJ2-7
v_call: TRBV15
cdr3_aa: ATSISHRMTTTYEQY

cdr3_length: 12
j_call: TRBJ2-3
v_call: TRBV6-5
cdr3_aa: ASSYRLRTDTQY

cdr3_length: 12
j_call: TRBJ2-7
v_call: TRBV7-2
cdr3_aa: ASSLAGNSYEQY

cdr3_length: 11
j_call: TRBJ1-3
v_call: TRBV7-2
cdr3_aa: ASSLEPDGTIY

cdr3_length: 14
j_call: TRBJ1-1
v_call: TRBV4-2
cdr3_aa: ASSQDPTVPNTEAF

cdr3_length: 12
j_call: TRBJ2-7
v_call: TRBV7-8
cdr3_aa: ASREDRGRLEQY

cdr3_length: 13
j_call: TRBJ2-2
v_call: TRBV4-1
cdr3_aa: ASTQGQRNTGELF

cdr3_length: 12
j_call: TRBJ2-7
v_call: TRBV18
cdr3_aa: ASSSDRVEGEQY

cdr3_length: 10
j_call: TRBJ2-7
v_call: TRBV10-3
cdr3_aa: AISDVPYEQY

cdr3_length: 14
j_call: TRBJ2-3
v_call: TRBV7-9
cdr3_aa: ASSSVGQGVTDTQY

cdr3_length: 13
j_call: TRBJ2-1
v_call: TRBV7-7
cdr3_aa: AVSGLAGGRNEQF

cdr3_length: 11
j_call: TRBJ1-2
v_call: TRBV7-2
cdr3_aa: ASSPGRVGGYT

cdr3_length: 11
j_call: TRBJ1-1
v_call: TRBV6-5
cdr3_aa: ASSSRPDTEAF

cdr3_length: 10
j_call: TRBJ2-7
v_call: TRBV24-1
cdr3_aa: ATSDLNYEQY

cdr3_length: 16
j_call: TRBJ2-3
v_call: TRBV19
cdr3_aa: ASSSGLAGGMSTDTQY

cdr3_length: 14
j_call: TRBJ2-7
v_call: TRBV4-2
cdr3_aa: ASSQEWGGSSYEQY

cdr3_length: 12
j_call: TRBJ2-7
v_call: TRBV5-5
cdr3_aa: ASSGPRTSYEQY

cdr3_length: 15
j_call: TRBJ2-5
v_call: TRBV5-1
cdr3_aa: ASSLVVRGAMWETQY

cdr3_length: 12
j_call: TRBJ2-5
v_call: TRBV5-1
cdr3_aa: ASILAGGEETQY

cdr3_length: 13
j_call: TRBJ2-7
v_call: TRBV6-2/TRBV6-3
cdr3_aa: ASSYSSLGAYEQY

cdr3_length: 10
j_call: TRBJ1-1
v_call: TRBV20-1
cdr3_aa: SATRPDTEAF

cdr3_length: 14
j_call: TRBJ2-2
v_call: TRBV11-2
cdr3_aa: ASSLVPSGRTGELF

cdr3_length: 13
j_call: TRBJ1-3
v_call: TRBV30
cdr3_aa: AWSKDSSSGNTIY

cdr3_length: 14
j_call: TRBJ1-5
v_call: TRBV12-3/TRBV12-4
cdr3_aa: ASSPGTGVRDQPQH

cdr3_length: 11
j_call: TRBJ1-6
v_call: TRBV7-9
cdr3_aa: ASSFWGDSPLH

cdr3_length: 14
j_call: TRBJ2-7
v_call: TRBV20-1
cdr3_aa: SARDVLAGTHYEQY

cdr3_length: 13
j_call: TRBJ2-7
v_call: TRBV6-1
cdr3_aa: ASSEVWSNSYEQY

cdr3_length: 11
j_call: TRBJ2-7
v_call: TRBV7-9
cdr3_aa: ASSSGGYYEQY

cdr3_length: 14
j_call: TRBJ2-7
v_call: TRBV19
cdr3_aa: ASSIPRGDRANEQY

cdr3_length: 13
j_call: TRBJ2-1
v_call: TRBV4-2
cdr3_aa: ASSQRAGGRHEQF

cdr3_length: 12
j_call: TRBJ2-4
v_call: TRBV5-8
cdr3_aa: ASSDPFGKNIQY

cdr3_length: 17
j_call: TRBJ2-1
v_call: TRBV3-1
cdr3_aa: ASSSGTSGGPSSYNEQF

cdr3_length: 10
j_call: TRBJ1-1
v_call: TRBV19
cdr3_aa: ASNRGPTEAF

cdr3_length: 14
j_call: TRBJ1-2
v_call: TRBV6-5
cdr3_aa: ASSSLGRGVMYGYT

cdr3_length: 11
j_call: TRBJ2-5
v_call: TRBV7-6
cdr3_aa: ASSLAGVRTQY

cdr3_length: 11
j_call: TRBJ1-1
v_call: TRBV20-1
cdr3_aa: SASDRGLYEAF

cdr3_length: 11
j_call: TRBJ2-3
v_call: TRBV24-1
cdr3_aa: ATSRKYTDTQY

cdr3_length: 14
j_call: TRBJ2-5
v_call: TRBV21-1
cdr3_aa: ASSPRRAAFQETQY

cdr3_length: 13
j_call: TRBJ2-1
v_call: TRBV7-3
cdr3_aa: ASSVGQRVRNEQF

cdr3_length: 14
j_call: TRBJ2-2
v_call: TRBV15
cdr3_aa: ATSSISDIFGGELF

cdr3_length: 14
j_call: TRBJ2-2
v_call: TRBV5-8
cdr3_aa: ASSLEASGNTGELF

cdr3_length: 6
j_call: TRBJ1-1
v_call: TRBV20-1
cdr3_aa: SATEAF

cdr3_length: 11
j_call: TRBJ2-3
v_call: TRBV12-3/TRBV12-4
cdr3_aa: ASRRWGTDTQY

cdr3_length: 12
j_call: TRBJ2-7
v_call: TRBV9
cdr3_aa: ASSVEAGPYEQY

cdr3_length: 13
j_call: TRBJ2-1
v_call: TRBV7-9
cdr3_aa: ASSSQGLYWNEQF

cdr3_length: 12
j_call: TRBJ2-7
v_call: TRBV11-1
cdr3_aa: ASSRRYTGSEQY

cdr3_length: 16
j_call: TRBJ2-1
v_call: TRBV10-3
cdr3_aa: AISPIGLAGEEANEQF

cdr3_length: 12
j_call: TRBJ2-7
v_call: TRBV20-1
cdr3_aa: SAGSGTSGYEQY